The 16 T cell receptor beta chains below all came from one sample that was sequenced in a study of PD-1 blockade in classical Hodgkin lymphoma. Each patient's relapse followed autologous stem cell transplantation, and brentuximab vedotin exposure varied. Data came from immunoSEQ multiplex PCR; TCRdb stores just in-frame clones and leaves some out. The sample lists 15,000 or so clones; more than 60% were seen once. Sample: peripheral blood mononuclear cells (PBMCs), taken at baseline. Receptor source: a human donor with classical Hodgkin lymphoma.

The chain recombines TRBV27 with TRBJ2-2; possibly TRBD1 or TRBD2 for D (5 bases each). The CDR3 consists of 14 residues. Germline V gene lookup returns CDR1 MNHEY and CDR2 SMNVEV (reference sequence). Trimming removed 7 bases from V and 4 bases from J, with 13 bases in between. This CDR3 reads CASKWSGTTGELFF. The CDR3 DNA sequence: TGTGCCAGCAAATGGTCAGGGACCACCGGGGAGCTGTTTTTT.

V gene TRBV4-1 combines with J gene TRBJ2-2, with D possibly being TRBD1 or TRBD2 (5 bases each). The ends were cut back, 4 bases at V and 3 bases at J, with 12 bases in the middle. The CDR3 covers 15 residues. Per germline, CDR1 MGHRA and CDR2 YSYEKL. CDR3 coding DNA: TGCGCCAGCAGCCCCGGAATGGGGGACACCGGGGAGCTGTTTTTT. Its protein product is CASSPGMGDTGELFF.

This sequence joins TRBV4-1 and TRBJ2-3; 10 bases fit TRBD2. Trimming took 0 bases from V and 5 from J; bases not matched to a gene: 8. From germline, CDR1 is MGHRA and CDR2 YSYEKL. The CDR3 loop spans 17 amino acids. Written as DNA, the CDR3 is TGCGCCAGCAGCCAAGATCGGCTAGCGGGGGTACGAGATACGCAGTATTTT. Amino acids: CASSQDRLAGVRDTQYF.

The V call is TRBV2, the J call TRBJ1-5, with 7 bases fitting TRBD1. CDR1 is SNHLY and CDR2 is FYNNEI in the germline V gene. The ends lost 7 bases at V and 4 bases at J; junction bases unmatched: 7. The CDR3 is 14 residues long. CDR3 sequence (DNA): TGTGCCAGCACCGAGGGACAGCAAAATCAGCCCCAGCATTTT. Protein: CASTEGQQNQPQHF.

Of note for this clone: Other DNA sequences from this sample encode an identical CDR3 as well. The chain carries TRBV4-1 and TRBJ2-5; a weak D match, TRBD2 (6 bases). Germline CDR1 reads MGHRA; CDR2 reads YSYEKL. The length of the CDR3 is 14 residues. V was cut by 2 bases and J by 3 bases, with 10 bases left in between. CDR3: CASSQSRGKETQYF. The CDR3, as DNA: TGCGCCAGCAGCCAATCTCGGGGGAAAGAGACCCAGTACTTC.

This chain joins TRBV28 and TRBJ1-6; D unclear. The V and J ends lost 6 bases and 7 bases respectively, with 13 bases between them. The CDR3 loop spans 14 amino acids. The V gene's germline CDR1 is MDHEN and CDR2 SYDVKM. The CDR3 loop is CASRPGGPNSPLHF. The CDR3 DNA follows: TGTGCCAGCAGACCAGGAGGGCCCAATTCACCCCTCCACTTT.

The chain combines TRBV13 with TRBJ2-3; 7 bases agree with TRBD2. The CDR3 contains 17 residues. Per germline, CDR1 PRHDT and CDR2 FYEKMQ (reference sequence). Trimming at V came to 1 base and at J to 1 base, leaving 8 bases not matched to a gene. This CDR3 reads CASSLALADGGTDTQYF. In nucleotides, the CDR3 is TGTGCCAGCAGCTTAGCGCTAGCGGATGGGGGCACAGATACGCAGTATTTT.

This clone was detected a few times. The rearrangement links TRBV7-2 to TRBJ2-1; 11 nucleotides match TRBD2. Germline-derived CDR1 and CDR2 are SGHTA and FQGNSA. With 7 bases clipped from V and 4 bases from J, the junction kept 6 bases outside the gene matches. The CDR3 sequence is 15 residues long. The CDR3 protein is CASIGLAGPYNEQFF. In DNA form, the CDR3 reads TGTGCCAGCATCGGACTAGCGGGCCCATACAATGAGCAGTTCTTC. Variable domain in full (rest from reference TRBV7-2 and TRBJ2-1): GAGVSQSPSNKVTEKGKDVELRCDPISGHTALYWYRQSLGQGLEFLIYFQGNSAPDKSGLPSDRFSAERTGGSVSTLTIQRTQQEDSAVYLCASIGLAGPYNEQFFGPGTRLTVL.

The chain links TRBV10-3 to TRBJ2-7; D is ambiguous. The CDR3 loop spans 13 amino acids. V lost 8 bases to trimming and J lost 2 bases, with 13 bases between them. Germline loops: CDR1 ENHRY, CDR2 SYGVKD. CDR3 coding DNA: TGTGCCATCTCTGAGGCAGGTCCCTACGAGCAGTACTTC. Translating it yields CAISEAGPYEQYF.

The V and J genes are TRBV6-5 and TRBJ2-7; TRBD2 is a possible D gene (5 bases). The V gene's germline CDR1 is MNHEY and CDR2 SVGAGI. The CDR3 is made up of 11 amino acids. V was clipped by 5 bases and J by 6 bases, with 8 bases between them. The CDR3 region has the DNA TGTGCCAGCAGTAGCAGCGGCGAGCAGTACTTC. This gives the protein CASSSSGEQYF.

The V gene is TRBV5-4, the J gene TRBJ2-7; TRBD1 aligns across 9 bases. V was pared by 4 bases and J by 3 bases, with 2 bases of the junction left unmatched. CDR3 size: 13 residues. The germline V gene has CDR1 SGHNT and CDR2 YYREEE (reference sequence). CDR3 loop: CASSGDRDYEQYF. The CDR3 DNA follows: TGTGCCAGCAGCGGGGACAGGGACTACGAGCAGTACTTC. Together with reference TRBV5-4 and TRBJ2-7, the CDR3 gives the full variable domain: ETGVTQSPTHLIKTRGQQVTLRCSSQSGHNTVSWYQQALGQGPQFIFQYYREEENGRGNFPPRFSGLQFPNYSSELNVNALELDDSALYLCASSGDRDYEQYFGPGTRLTVT.

This clone has only a few counts. The chain combines TRBV18 with TRBJ1-2, with 9 bases identical to TRBD1. Germline CDR1 KGHSH, CDR2 LQKENI. V lost 2 bases, J lost 8 bases, and 9 bases stayed unmatched. The CDR3 loop spans 15 amino acids. CDR3 sequence reads: CASSPRTGALGGYTF. In DNA form, the CDR3 reads TGTGCCAGCTCACCAAGGACAGGGGCATTAGGAGGCTACACCTTC. Together with reference TRBV18 and TRBJ1-2, the CDR3 gives the full variable domain: NAGVMQNPRHLVRRRGQEARLRCSPMKGHSHVYWYRQLPEEGLKFMVYLQKENIIDESGMPKERFSAEFPKEGPSILRIQQVVRGDSAAYFCASSPRTGALGGYTFGSGTRLTVV.

The J gene is TRBJ1-6, the V gene TRBV6-6; a weak D match, TRBD1 (6 bases). Between the trimmed V and J ends, which lost 8 bases and 14 bases, there was a span of 28 bases. The CDR3 spans 16 residues. From germline, CDR1 is MNHNY and CDR2 SVGAGI (reference sequence). In DNA form, the CDR3 reads TGTGCCAGCGCCCCTGCACGGGACACGAGATTGAGGGCCCTCCACTTT. Its translation: CASAPARDTRLRALHF.

This clone was seen more than once but under ten times. This chain uses TRBV6-5 with TRBJ2-1, with D maybe TRBD2 (6 bases). The CDR3 runs 13 residues. The germline V gene has CDR1 MNHEY and CDR2 SVGAGI. V was trimmed by 7 bases and J by 6 bases, leaving 13 bases between them. CDR3 amino acids: CASKAGSPNEQFF. The CDR3 DNA reads as TGTGCCAGCAAAGCGGGTTCCCCCAATGAGCAGTTCTTC.

V gene TRBV4-1 combines with J gene TRBJ2-7; D unresolved. V was cut by 4 bases and J by 6 bases, with 19 bases left in between. This CDR3 spans 15 amino acids. Germline CDR1 is MGHRA and CDR2 is YSYEKL. The DNA for the CDR3 is TGCGCCAGCAGCCTAGACCGCGGCAGTTGGATCGAGCAGTACTTC. Translating gives CASSLDRGSWIEQYF.

The chain employs TRBV5-6 and TRBJ2-7; a possible D gene is TRBD2 (5 bases). Germline values: CDR1 SGHDT, CDR2 YYEEEE. The V gene lost 0 bases and the J gene lost 1 base, with 11 bases spanning the gap. The CDR3 has 15 residues. This CDR3 is CASSLGGSLSYEQYF. The CDR3 DNA reads as TGTGCCAGCAGCTTGGGAGGGAGCCTATCCTACGAGCAGTACTTC. The variable domain in full, completed from reference TRBV5-6 and TRBJ2-7, reads DAGVTQSPTHLIKTRGQQVTLRCSPKSGHDTVSWYQQALGQGPQFIFQYYEEEERQRGNFPDRFSGHQFPNYSSELNVNALLLGDSALYLCASSLGGSLSYEQYFGPGTRLTVT.